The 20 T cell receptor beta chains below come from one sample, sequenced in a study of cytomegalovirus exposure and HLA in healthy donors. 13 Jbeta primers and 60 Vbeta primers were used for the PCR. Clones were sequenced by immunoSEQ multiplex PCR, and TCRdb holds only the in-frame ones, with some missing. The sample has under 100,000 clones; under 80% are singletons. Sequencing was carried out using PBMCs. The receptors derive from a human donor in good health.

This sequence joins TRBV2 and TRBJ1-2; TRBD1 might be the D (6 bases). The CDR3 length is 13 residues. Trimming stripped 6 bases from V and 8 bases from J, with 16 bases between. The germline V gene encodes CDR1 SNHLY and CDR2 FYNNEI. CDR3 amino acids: CASRKQGSGGYTF. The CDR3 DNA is TGTGCCAGCAGGAAACAGGGAAGTGGCGGCTACACCTTC.

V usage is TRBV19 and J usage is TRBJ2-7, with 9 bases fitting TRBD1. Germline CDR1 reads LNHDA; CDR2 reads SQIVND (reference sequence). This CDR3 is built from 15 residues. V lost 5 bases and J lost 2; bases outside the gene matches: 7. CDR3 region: CASSLIGQGPYEQYF. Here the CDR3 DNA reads TGTGCCAGTAGTCTCATAGGACAGGGGCCCTACGAGCAGTACTTC.

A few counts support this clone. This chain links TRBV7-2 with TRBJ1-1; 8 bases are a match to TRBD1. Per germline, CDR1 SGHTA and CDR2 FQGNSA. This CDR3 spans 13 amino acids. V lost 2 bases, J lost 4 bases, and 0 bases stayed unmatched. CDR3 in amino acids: CASSLTGGTEAFF. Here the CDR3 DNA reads TGTGCCAGCAGCTTAACAGGGGGCACTGAAGCTTTCTTT. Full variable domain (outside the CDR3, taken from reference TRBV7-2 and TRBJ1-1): GAGVSQSPSNKVTEKGKDVELRCDPISGHTALYWYRQSLGQGLEFLIYFQGNSAPDKSGLPSDRFSAERTGGSVSTLTIQRTQQEDSAVYLCASSLTGGTEAFFGQGTRLTVV.

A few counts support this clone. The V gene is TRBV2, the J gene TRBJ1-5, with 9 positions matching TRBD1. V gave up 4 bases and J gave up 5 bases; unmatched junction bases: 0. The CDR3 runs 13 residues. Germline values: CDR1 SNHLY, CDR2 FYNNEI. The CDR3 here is CASSGTGDQPQHF. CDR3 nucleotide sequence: TGTGCCAGCAGTGGGACAGGGGATCAGCCCCAGCATTTT.

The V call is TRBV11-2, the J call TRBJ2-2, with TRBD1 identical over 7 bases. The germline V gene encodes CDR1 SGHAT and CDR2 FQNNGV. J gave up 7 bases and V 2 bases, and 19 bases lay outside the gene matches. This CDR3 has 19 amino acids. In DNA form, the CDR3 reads TGTGCCAGCAGCTTAAGGCCACAGGGGAACGAGTCTTGCGACGGGGAGCTGTTTTTT. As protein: CASSLRPQGNESCDGELFF.

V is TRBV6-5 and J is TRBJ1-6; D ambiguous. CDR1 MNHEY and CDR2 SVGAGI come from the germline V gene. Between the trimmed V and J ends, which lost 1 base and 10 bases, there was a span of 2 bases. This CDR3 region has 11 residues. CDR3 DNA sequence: TGTGCCAGCAGTTACTTATCACCCCTCCACTTT. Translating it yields CASSYLSPLHF.

This chain's CDR3 is CASSGGVGNEQFF. The CDR3 region has the DNA TGTGCCAGCTCGGGCGGGGTCGGCAATGAGCAGTTCTTC. This sequence joins TRBV7-9 and TRBJ2-1, with D maybe TRBD2 (6 bases). Germline V gene lookup returns CDR1 SEHNR and CDR2 FQNEAQ (reference sequence). This CDR3 is built from 13 residues. V shed 8 bases and J shed 6 bases, with 14 bases lying between them.

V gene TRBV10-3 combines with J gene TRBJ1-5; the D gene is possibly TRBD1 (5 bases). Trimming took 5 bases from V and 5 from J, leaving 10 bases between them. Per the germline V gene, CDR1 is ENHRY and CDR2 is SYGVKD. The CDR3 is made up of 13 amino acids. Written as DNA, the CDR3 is TGTGCCATCAGTTTACAGGTAGATCAGCCCCAGCATTTT. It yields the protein CAISLQVDQPQHF.

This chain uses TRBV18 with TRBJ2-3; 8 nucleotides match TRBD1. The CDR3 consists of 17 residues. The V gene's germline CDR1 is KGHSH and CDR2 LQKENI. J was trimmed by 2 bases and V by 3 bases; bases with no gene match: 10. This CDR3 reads CASSPNPGTGYTDTQYF. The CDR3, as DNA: TGTGCCAGCTCACCCAACCCCGGGACAGGCTACACAGATACGCAGTATTTT.

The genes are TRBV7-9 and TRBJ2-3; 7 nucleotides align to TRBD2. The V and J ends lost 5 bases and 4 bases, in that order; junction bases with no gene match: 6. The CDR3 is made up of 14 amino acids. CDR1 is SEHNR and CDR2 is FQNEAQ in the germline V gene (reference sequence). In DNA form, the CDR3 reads TGTGCCAGCAGCCGGGGGGTTTTGGCAGATACGCAGTATTTT. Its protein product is CASSRGVLADTQYF.

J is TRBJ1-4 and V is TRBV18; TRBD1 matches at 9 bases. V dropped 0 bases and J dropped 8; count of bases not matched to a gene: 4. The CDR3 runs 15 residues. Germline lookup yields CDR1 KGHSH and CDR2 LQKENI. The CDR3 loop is CASSPPGTGTEKLFF. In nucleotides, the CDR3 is TGTGCCAGCTCACCACCCGGGACAGGGACCGAAAAACTGTTTTTT.

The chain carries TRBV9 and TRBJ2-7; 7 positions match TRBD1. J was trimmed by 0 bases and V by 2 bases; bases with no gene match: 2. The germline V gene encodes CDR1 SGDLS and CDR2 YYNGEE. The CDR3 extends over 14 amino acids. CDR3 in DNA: TGTGCCAGCAGCGTGACAGGGAACTCCTACGAGCAGTACTTC. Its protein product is CASSVTGNSYEQYF.

In nucleotides, the CDR3 is TGTGCCAGCAGCTGGGACAGGGGCACTGAAGCTTTCTTT. Its protein product is CASSWDRGTEAFF. The chain has TRBV7-2 and TRBJ1-1; 10 bases agree with TRBD1. V was pared by 4 bases and J by 4 bases, with 0 bases of the junction left unmatched. The CDR3 has 13 residues. Germline V gene data show CDR1 as SGHTA and CDR2 as FQGNSA.

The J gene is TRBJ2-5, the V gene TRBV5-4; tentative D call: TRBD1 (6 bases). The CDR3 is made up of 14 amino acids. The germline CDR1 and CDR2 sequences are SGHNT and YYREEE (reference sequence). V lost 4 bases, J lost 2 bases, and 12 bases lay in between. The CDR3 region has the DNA TGTGCCAGCAGCCTCGGGACACAGCAAGAGACCCAGTACTTC. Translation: CASSLGTQQETQYF.

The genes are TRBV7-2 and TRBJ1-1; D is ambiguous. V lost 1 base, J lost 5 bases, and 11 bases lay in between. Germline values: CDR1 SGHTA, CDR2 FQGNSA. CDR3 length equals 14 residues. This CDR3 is CASSLVGSWTEAFF. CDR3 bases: TGTGCCAGCAGCTTAGTTGGCAGTTGGACTGAAGCTTTCTTT.

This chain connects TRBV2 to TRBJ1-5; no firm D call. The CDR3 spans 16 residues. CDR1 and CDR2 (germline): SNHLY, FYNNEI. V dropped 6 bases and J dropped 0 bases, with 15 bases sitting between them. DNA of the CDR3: TGTGCCAGCAGCAAAGAGACACCGTATAGCAATCAGCCCCAGCATTTT. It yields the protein CASSKETPYSNQPQHF.

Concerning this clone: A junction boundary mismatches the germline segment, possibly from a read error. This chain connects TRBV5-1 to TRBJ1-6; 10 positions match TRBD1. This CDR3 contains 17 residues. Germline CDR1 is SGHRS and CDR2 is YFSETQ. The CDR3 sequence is CASSRQGASSYNSPLNF. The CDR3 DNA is TGCGCCAGCAGCAGACAGGGGGCAAGCTCCTATAATTCACCCCTCAACTTT.

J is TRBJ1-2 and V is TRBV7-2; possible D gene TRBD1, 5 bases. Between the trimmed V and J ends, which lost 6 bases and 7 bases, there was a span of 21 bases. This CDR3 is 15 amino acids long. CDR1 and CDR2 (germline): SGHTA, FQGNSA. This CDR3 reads CASRPSGGPPSGYTF. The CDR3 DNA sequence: TGTGCCAGCAGGCCGTCGGGGGGTCCGCCGTCTGGCTACACCTTC.

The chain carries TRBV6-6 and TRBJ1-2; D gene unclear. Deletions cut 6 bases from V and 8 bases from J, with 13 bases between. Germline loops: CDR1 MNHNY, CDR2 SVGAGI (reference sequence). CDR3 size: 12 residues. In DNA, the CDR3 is TGTGCCAGCAGCCTAAAATCGGGAGGCTACACCTTC. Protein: CASSLKSGGYTF.

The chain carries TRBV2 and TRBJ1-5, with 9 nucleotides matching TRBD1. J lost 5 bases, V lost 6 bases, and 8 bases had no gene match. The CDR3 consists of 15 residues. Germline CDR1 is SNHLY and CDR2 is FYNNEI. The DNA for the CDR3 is TGTGCCAGCAGGGAGGACAGGGGAGGGTATCAGCCCCAGCATTTT. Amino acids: CASREDRGGYQPQHF. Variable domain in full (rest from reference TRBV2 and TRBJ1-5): EPEVTQTPSHQVTQMGQEVILRCVPISNHLYFYWYRQILGQKVEFLVSFYNNEISEKSEIFDDQFSVERPDGSNFTLKIRSTKLEDSAMYFCASREDRGGYQPQHFGDGTRLSIL.